Listed here is a single TCR beta chain. What it binds is not known. The data were taken from a study of T cells in Graves' hyperthyroidism and ophthalmopathy. What was amplified from RNA transcripts were TCR beta CDR3 regions. An initial round of RT-PCR targeting the TCR CDR3 relied on the HTBI primer set. TCRdb fed the multiplex PCR reads into MiXCR, producing one record per CDR3 protein. The profile covers about 610,000 distinct CDR3 sequences, with around 45% appearing a single time and more than 7% taken by the ten largest. Graves' hyperthyroidism is called stable when ophthalmopathy does not progress within 18 months. Regarding the study as a whole: Progression to ophthalmopathy was predicted a median of 6.5 months early. Blood also held most thyroid clonotypes expanded beyond 0.001.

This CDR3 is 14 amino acids long. Trimming at V came to 4 bases and at J to 5 bases, leaving 6 bases not matched to a gene. CDR1 is SGHTA and CDR2 is FQGNSA in the germline V gene. The chain couples TRBV7-2 to TRBJ2-7; 9 bases are shared with TRBD1. The TCR sequence derives from a woman aged 18-30 years with Graves' hyperthyroidism. The sequencing sample was made of peripheral blood or thyroid tissue (not recorded which). CDR3 coding DNA: TGTGCCAGCAGCTACGACAGGGGGAACCACGAGCAGTACTTC. Translating gives CASSYDRGNHEQYF.